This is a list of T cell receptor beta chains from one sample in a study of cytomegalovirus exposure and HLA in healthy donors. Method: immunoSEQ multiplex PCR; TCRdb's copy keeps in-frame clones and lacks some. Among about 140,000 clones, approximately 80% were seen once, and the ten largest hold 3% to 3.5%. Sequencing input: PBMCs. These receptors all stem from a male donor in good health and CMV-seronegative. Each CDR3 is given with its conserved first and last residue. Each record gives: V gene, J gene, clone size, CDR3 protein. Clone size is stated in some rows and not others, as once, few, many or a class when expanded.

TRBV7-9	TRBJ2-3	-	CASSLGLSTDTQYF
TRBV7-2	TRBJ1-2	few	CASSSQGGTGGIYGYTF
TRBV7-3	TRBJ2-3	-	CASSLRTAGTDTQYF
TRBV28	TRBJ1-1	-	CASSFGRGTEAFF
TRBV19	TRBJ1-6	-	CASGGGTGNSPLHF
TRBV6-6	TRBJ2-7	-	CASSYSGTGLTYEQYF
TRBV5-4	TRBJ2-3	-	CASSPGGQRTDTQYF
TRBV14	TRBJ1-1	many	CASSQEGSQAFF
TRBV28	TRBJ2-7	few	CASSLATASYEQYF
TRBV19	TRBJ2-2	-	CASSPRTGTAGELFF
TRBV27	TRBJ2-1	-	CASTPLGRGNEQFF
TRBV11-2	TRBJ2-1	-	CASSLLTSGSYEQFF
TRBV6-4	TRBJ2-3	-	CASSETSGGADTQYF
TRBV30	TRBJ1-5	-	CAWSSGTENQPQHF
TRBV2	TRBJ2-2	-	CASFLRAGGGLITGELFF
TRBV5-8	TRBJ1-2	few	CASSLVWTGFYGYTF
TRBV27	TRBJ1-5	-	CASSFGQGGQPQHF
TRBV2	TRBJ2-7	-	CASKQGPPYEQYF
TRBV18	TRBJ1-3	-	CASSQDRVLTGNTIYF
TRBV28	TRBJ2-5	-	CASSLQGAGETQYF
TRBV9	TRBJ2-2	few	CASSVWGEPGELFF
TRBV4-3	-	few	CASSQDESTFAEQYF
TRBV5-1	TRBJ2-7	-	CASSLGIYRGRTHEQYF
TRBV6-1	TRBJ2-3	-	CASRAGGAGDTQYF
TRBV7-3	TRBJ1-1	-	CASSIGQNTEAFF
TRBV19	TRBJ1-1	-	CASSLGTGRTEAFF
TRBV6-5	TRBJ1-1	-	CASKTGSRYEAFF
TRBV7-9	TRBJ1-5	-	CSSSETAYGGQPQHF
TRBV19	TRBJ2-1	-	CASSDPARLGRVTSPYNEQFF
TRBV2	-	-	CASSGLGAGQGAGEQYF
TRBV6-1	TRBJ2-7	once	CASTPRGDRPYEQYF
TRBV7-3	TRBJ2-1	-	CASSLSAAGDEQFF
TRBV7-6	TRBJ2-5	-	CASSLAGRDPQTQYF
TRBV6-1	TRBJ1-2	-	CASSEVGGINGYTF
TRBV7-2	TRBJ2-3	-	CASSLEEGDTQYF
TRBV18	TRBJ1-2	-	CASSSKQDIGYTF
TRBV7-2	TRBJ2-7	few	CASSFGQSSYEQYF
TRBV7-3	TRBJ2-1	-	CASSLTDNEQFF
TRBV7-9	TRBJ2-1	-	CASSLVTVDNEQFF
TRBV5-1	TRBJ2-7	-	CASSLGPSGGYGEQYF
TRBV19	TRBJ1-6	-	CASSKDGGSPLHF
TRBV4-2	TRBJ2-3	few	CASSQELLAADTQYF
TRBV13	TRBJ2-3	few	CASFERRADTQYF
TRBV11-2	TRBJ2-1	-	CASSFFGEQFF
TRBV5-1	TRBJ2-2	-	CASSFAGRGTGELFF
TRBV20-1	TRBJ2-3	-	CSARPPDTQYF
TRBV9	TRBJ2-7	once	CASSVRSDSYEQYF
TRBV30	TRBJ2-5	-	CAWSVIRLREETQYF
TRBV6-4	TRBJ1-4	-	CASSRRRVNEKLFF
TRBV6-5	TRBJ2-7	-	CASRSGTSGRVEQYF
TRBV5-6	TRBJ1-1	-	CASSRPGTGNTEAFF
TRBV19	TRBJ1-4	-	CASLGQTNEKLFF
TRBV12-1	TRBJ2-5	-	CASSFEPLTRGGQETQYF